What follows are 30 T cell receptor beta chains derived from one specimen sequenced in a study of vaccination and CD4 T cells after COVID-19. The treatment here: roughly ten-day PBMC culture with coronavirus spike peptide pools or control peptides (ViraFEST assay). No antigen is known for these receptors. Researchers used the Oncomine TCR Beta short-read assay to sequence DNA from cultured CD4+ T cells. TCRdb processed the PCR reads anew with MiXCR; each CDR3 protein has one entry. The table has about 21,000 distinct CDR3 sequences, approximately 67% seen once. The input for sequencing was CD4+ T cells from blood, cultured in vitro, taken before SARS-CoV-2 vaccination. The receptor source for this set is a human donor who received a COVID-19 vaccine.

This chain uses TRBV24-1 with TRBJ2-1; D is undetermined. V gave up 5 bases and J gave up 2 bases, with 12 bases separating them. CDR1 is KGHDR, CDR2 SFDVKD, per germline. The CDR3 sequence is 15 residues long. CDR3 residues: CATSAASRAYNEQFF. The CDR3 bases are TGTGCCACCAGTGCGGCTAGTCGGGCCTACAATGAGCAGTTCTTC.

The genes are TRBV24-1 and TRBJ2-3, with 7 bases fitting TRBD1. Germline CDR1 KGHDR, CDR2 SFDVKD. The CDR3 loop spans 15 amino acids. V lost 5 bases and J lost 6; bases outside the gene matches: 10. CDR3: CATSAPGQKADTQYF. The CDR3 region has the DNA TGTGCCACCAGTGCTCCGGGACAGAAAGCCGATACGCAGTATTTT.

The V call is TRBV12-3 or TRBV12-4, the J call TRBJ2-7; the D is unclear. Trimming shortened V by 0 bases and J by 4 bases, and 4 bases separated the two germline ends. The CDR3 contains 12 residues. CDR3: CASSLAEYEQYF. CDR3 DNA sequence: TGTGCCAGCAGTTTAGCGGAATACGAGCAGTACTTC.

The chain uses TRBV7-3 and TRBJ2-3; 8 bases agree with TRBD2. Germline CDR1 is SGHTA and CDR2 is FQGTGA. The CDR3 contains 15 residues. The ends lost 5 bases at V and 7 bases at J; junction bases unmatched: 11. The CDR3 bases are TGTGCCAGCAGCCCCCGACGGGGGGGCCTAAATACGCAGTATTTT. Encoded protein: CASSPRRGGLNTQYF. The full variable domain, completed using reference TRBV7-3 and TRBJ2-3, is GAGVSQTPSNKVTEKGKYVELRCDPISGHTALYWYRQSLGQGPEFLIYFQGTGAADDSGLPNDRFFAVRPEGSVSTLKIQRTERGDSAVYLCASSPRRGGLNTQYFGPGTRLTVL.

The chain couples TRBV24-1 to TRBJ2-2; a possible D gene is TRBD2 (6 bases). The V and J ends lost 9 bases and 2 bases respectively, with 18 bases between them. Germline assignment: CDR1 KGHDR and CDR2 SFDVKD. The CDR3 loop spans 16 amino acids. The CDR3 DNA reads as TGTGCCACCGCGCATATCGGGACTCAAAACACCGGGGAGCTGTTTTTT. Protein sequence: CATAHIGTQNTGELFF.

In this sample, this clonotype turned up a few times. The genes are TRBV19 and TRBJ2-5; 10 bases map to TRBD1. Trimming at V came to 9 bases and at J to 5 bases, leaving 9 bases not matched to a gene. CDR1 is LNHDA, CDR2 SQIVND, per germline (reference sequence). This CDR3 is 14 amino acids long. For the CDR3, the DNA is TGTGCCAGCCGGGACAGGGGACTACAGGAGACCCAGTACTTC. Protein sequence: CASRDRGLQETQYF. The full variable domain, with the rest looked up from reference TRBV19 and TRBJ2-5, is DGGITQSPKYLFRKEGQNVTLSCEQNLNHDAMYWYRQDPGQGLRLIYYSQIVNDFQKGDIAEGYSVSREKKESFPLTVTSAQKNPTAFYLCASRDRGLQETQYFGPGTRLLVL.

The chain uses TRBV6-5 and TRBJ2-4; D is ambiguous. The V end lost 0 bases, the J end lost 7 bases, and 10 bases lay between the germline ends. The CDR3 is made up of 14 amino acids. The germline gives CDR1 MNHEY, CDR2 SVGAGI. The CDR3 here is CASSYSMTGNIQYF. CDR3 nucleotides: TGTGCCAGCAGTTACTCGATGACCGGGAACATTCAGTACTTC.

In this sample, this clonotype turned up a few times. The chain recombines TRBV6-5 with TRBJ2-2; D unresolved. V lost 2 bases and J lost 5, with 9 bases in between. CDR3 length: 14 amino acids. Germline-derived CDR1 and CDR2 are MNHEY and SVGAGI. The CDR3 sequence: CASSYTPDTGELFF. The CDR3 nucleotides read TGTGCCAGCAGTTACACCCCCGATACCGGGGAGCTGTTTTTT.

This clonotype was seen more than once but under ten times. The chain couples TRBV7-3 to TRBJ1-1, with TRBD1 matching over 10 bases. The CDR3 length is 15 residues. Germline loops: CDR1 SGHTA, CDR2 FQGTGA. J was trimmed by 6 bases and V by 5 bases; bases with no gene match: 9. This CDR3 reads CASSLRGTGEAEAFF. The CDR3 DNA is TGTGCCAGCAGCCTAAGGGGGACAGGGGAGGCTGAAGCTTTCTTT.

A few counts support this clonotype. The V call is TRBV19, the J call TRBJ1-5; the D is unclear. The length of the CDR3 is 15 residues. V lost 5 bases, J lost 7 bases, and 18 bases lay in between. Germline values: CDR1 LNHDA, CDR2 SQIVND (reference sequence). The CDR3 loop is CASSATRGNSQPQHF. The CDR3 nucleotides read TGTGCCAGTAGTGCCACGAGAGGGAATTCACAGCCCCAGCATTTT.

In this sample, this clonotype turned up once. The rearrangement links TRBV2 to TRBJ2-5; D is possibly TRBD2 (5 bases). The ends were cut back, 4 bases at V and 5 bases at J, with 11 bases in the middle. CDR3 size: 13 residues. CDR1 and CDR2 (germline): SNHLY, FYNNEI. In DNA, the CDR3 is TGTGCCAGCAGTGGTACTAGGTCCGAGACCCAGTACTTC. Its translation: CASSGTRSETQYF.

This chain joins TRBV20-1 and TRBJ1-5; possibly TRBD1 for D (6 bases). CDR1 DFQATT and CDR2 SNEGSKA come from the germline V gene (reference sequence). V lost 3 bases and J lost 1, with 19 bases in between. This CDR3 region has 17 residues. The CDR3 bases are TGCAGTGCTAGCTTCCTGAGGGGGGCAAGAAGCAATCAGCCCCAGCATTTT. The encoded protein is CSASFLRGARSNQPQHF.

This clonotype was seen a handful of times. CDR3 amino acids: CASSEVLGRRYGYTF. CDR3 DNA sequence: TGTGCCAGCAGTGAAGTCCTGGGGCGCCGGTATGGCTACACCTTC. The genes are TRBV6-1 and TRBJ1-2; possibly TRBD1 for D (5 bases). Germline V lookup: CDR1 MNHNS, CDR2 SASEGT. Trimming shortened V by 1 base and J by 5 bases, and 14 bases separated the two germline ends. The CDR3 loop spans 15 amino acids.

The chain recombines TRBV5-1 with TRBJ1-4, with 10 bases identical to TRBD1. CDR1 is SGHRS, CDR2 YFSETQ, per germline. V lost 4 bases to trimming and J lost 0 bases; unmatched junction nucleotides: 3. The CDR3 totals 16 residues. CDR3 residues: CASSEGQGTTNEKLFF. CDR3 DNA sequence: TGCGCCAGCAGCGAGGGACAGGGGACAACTAATGAAAAACTGTTTTTT.

This rearrangement joins TRBV25-1 to TRBJ2-3; no firm D call. The CDR3 spans 15 residues. The V end was cut by 3 bases, the J end by 2 bases, with 12 bases between. CDR1 is MGHDK, CDR2 SYGVNS, per germline. Written as DNA, the CDR3 is TGTGCCAGCAGTGATGATCGGGCAGCCACAGATACGCAGTATTTT. It codes for CASSDDRAATDTQYF.

The chain combines TRBV20-1 with TRBJ1-1, with D possibly TRBD1 on 5 matching bases. Trimming pared 2 bases from V and 7 bases from J, leaving 17 bases between. The CDR3 is 14 residues long. Germline V gene data show CDR1 as DFQATT and CDR2 as SNEGSKA (reference sequence). The CDR3 sequence is CSARLRGRRGEAFF. CDR3 nucleotides: TGCAGTGCTAGACTTAGGGGTCGGCGAGGTGAAGCTTTCTTT.

The chain carries TRBV12-3 or TRBV12-4 and TRBJ1-5, with 10 bases fitting TRBD1. J lost 0 bases, V lost 1 base, and 3 bases had no gene match. CDR3 size: 17 residues. The chain's CDR3 is CASSLGQGAYSNQPQHF. CDR3 coding DNA: TGTGCCAGCAGTTTAGGACAGGGGGCCTATAGCAATCAGCCCCAGCATTTT.

This clonotype appeared once. The chain employs TRBV12-3 or TRBV12-4 and TRBJ2-7; a possible D gene is TRBD1 (6 bases). The CDR3 has 15 residues. V lost 5 bases and J 9 bases, leaving 23 bases between the germline ends. In DNA form, the CDR3 reads TGTGCCAGCAGTCAGGGGCAGGGGTCCTTCGGACGGCAGTACTTC. Translated: CASSQGQGSFGRQYF.

The table lists this clonotype with a few counts. CDR3 in DNA: TGTGCCAGCGTTCGGACAGGCCTCCGAAAGACTGAAGCTTTCTTT. It translates to CASVRTGLRKTEAFF. The chain carries TRBV6-2 or TRBV6-3 and TRBJ1-1; TRBD1 aligns across 7 bases. Germline V CDR1 and CDR2: MNHEY, SVGEGT. The CDR3 has 15 amino acids. V shed 8 bases and J 5 bases; nucleotides not matched to a gene: 14.

Relative to its sample, this clonotype is medium-sized. The gene calls are TRBV20-1 and TRBJ1-5; 12 bases line up with TRBD1. V dropped 6 bases and J dropped 6; count of bases not matched to a gene: 6. The germline V gene has CDR1 DFQATT and CDR2 SNEGSKA (reference sequence). CDR3 length: 14 residues. CDR3 in amino acids: CSAAGTGGVQPQHF. The CDR3 nucleotides are TGCAGTGCAGCAGGGACAGGGGGCGTTCAGCCCCAGCATTTT.

This clonotype was seen a handful of times. The gene calls are TRBV20-1 and TRBJ2-3, with 8 bases matching TRBD2. With 3 bases clipped from V and 6 bases from J, the junction kept 11 bases outside the gene matches. The CDR3 length is 15 residues. In germline, CDR1 is DFQATT, CDR2 SNEGSKA (reference sequence). The CDR3 loop is CSASPGTSRSDTQYF. CDR3 sequence (DNA): TGCAGTGCTAGTCCGGGGACTAGTCGATCGGATACGCAGTATTTT.

V is TRBV4-1 and J is TRBJ1-2, with TRBD1 matching 8 bases. V dropped 5 bases and J dropped 8; count of bases not matched to a gene: 16. The V gene's germline CDR1 is MGHRA and CDR2 YSYEKL. The CDR3 runs 16 residues. The CDR3 nucleotides read TGCGCCAGCAGCTTTCGCCCGAGGACAGGGCTAGAGGGCTACACCTTC. This gives the protein CASSFRPRTGLEGYTF.

CDR3 bases: TGTGCCAGCAGCAAAAGCGGGGGGGCCGCAGATACGCAGTATTTT. Translating gives CASSKSGGAADTQYF. This chain links TRBV7-7 with TRBJ2-3; 10 bases match TRBD2. V was clipped by 5 bases and J by 4 bases; unmatched bases: 6. Germline-derived CDR1 and CDR2 are SSHAT and FNYEAQ (reference sequence). The CDR3 extends over 15 amino acids.

The chain couples TRBV27 to TRBJ2-3; D tentatively reads TRBD1 or TRBD2 (5 bases each). Trimming cost V 7 bases and J 1 base, with 12 bases left between them. From germline, CDR1 is MNHEY and CDR2 SMNVEV (reference sequence). This CDR3 is 14 amino acids long. CDR3 coding DNA: TGTGCCAGCAAGATAATGGGGGGCACAGATACGCAGTATTTT. Encoded protein: CASKIMGGTDTQYF.

The chain combines TRBV14 with TRBJ2-7; D call uncertain. CDR3 size: 12 residues. Trimming stripped 3 bases from V and 3 bases from J, with 6 bases between. Looked up from germline, CDR1 is SGHDN and CDR2 is FVKESK. Written as DNA, the CDR3 is TGTGCCAGCAGCCAGACACGCTACGAGCAGTACTTC. Protein product: CASSQTRYEQYF.

The chain is built from TRBV20-1 and TRBJ2-5; TRBD2 agrees at 7 bases. The V segment lost 1 base and the J segment 2 bases; nucleotides outside the gene matches: 7. Germline V lookup: CDR1 DFQATT, CDR2 SNEGSKA (reference sequence). The CDR3 covers 15 residues. CDR3 residues: CSARAPQRGQETQYF. The CDR3 nucleotides read TGCAGTGCTAGAGCCCCCCAGCGGGGACAAGAGACCCAGTACTTC.

Here the CDR3 reads CASSLPGQQSPLHF. Written as DNA, the CDR3 is TGTGCCAGCAGCTTACCGGGACAGCAATCACCCCTCCACTTT. J is TRBJ1-6 and V is TRBV7-9, with TRBD1 matching over 7 bases. Per the germline V gene, CDR1 is SEHNR and CDR2 is FQNEAQ (reference sequence). V lost 2 bases, J lost 10 bases, and 5 bases stayed unmatched. CDR3 length equals 14 residues.

The chain joins TRBV20-1 to TRBJ2-2; 10 nucleotides line up with TRBD1. From germline, CDR1 is DFQATT and CDR2 SNEGSKA (reference sequence). With V trimmed by 7 bases and J by 6 bases, 11 bases remained unmatched. The CDR3 has 15 residues. CDR3 coding DNA: TGCAGTGTTTCGACCGGGACAGGGGAGGCCGGGGAGCTGTTTTTT. Translation: CSVSTGTGEAGELFF.

This CDR3 reads CASSEGTANNQPQHF. The CDR3 region has the DNA TGTGCCAGCAGTGAGGGAACAGCTAACAATCAGCCCCAGCATTTT. The chain has TRBV25-1 and TRBJ1-5, with D unresolved. The CDR3 has 15 amino acids. Per the germline V gene, CDR1 is MGHDK and CDR2 is SYGVNS. Trimming took off 3 bases at V and 3 bases at J, with 12 bases between the two ends.

This clonotype was found once. The chain couples TRBV6-5 to TRBJ1-1; 9 bases fit TRBD1. The germline CDR1 and CDR2 sequences are MNHEY and SVGAGI. Trimming cost V 2 bases and J 10 bases; bases outside gene matches: 2. This CDR3 comprises 12 residues. The CDR3 here is CASSYRTGVAFF. In DNA, the CDR3 is TGTGCCAGCAGTTACCGGACAGGGGTAGCTTTCTTT.